Included here is one T cell receptor beta chain sequence, with context. Its antigen is not known. These data are taken from a study of CD8 T cells in ankylosing spondylitis. Overall study results and limits: What appeared characteristic of ankylosing spondylitis blood was a TCR beta motif of eight or nine highly homologous variants.

CDR3 length: 18 residues. V gave up 7 bases and J gave up 7 bases, with 31 bases separating them. TCRdb analysed the 5' RACE reads with MiXCR anew, one entry per CDR3 protein. The sample records approximately 520,000 distinct CDR3 sequences, 5.3% being singletons. V gene TRBV12-3 or TRBV12-4 combines with J gene TRBJ1-1; D remains ambiguous. The sequence was collected from a male donor with ankylosing spondylitis. Sequenced material: blood, either unsorted or a sorted T cell fraction (not recorded which). The CDR3 DNA is TGTGCCAGCACATCTGTTTATTATATTGTAAACAAGACTAGTGAAGCTTTCTTT. Translated: CASTSVYYIVNKTSEAFF.